A single sample is the source of the 2 T cell receptor beta chains below, sequenced in a study of blood T cell repertoires in COVID-19. Produced via immunoSEQ multiplex PCR; TCRdb's table is partial and in-frame only. The sample holds around 150,000 clones; about 80% are singletons and the top ten take 9.5% to 12%. Sample: PBMCs or T cells enriched from blood (not recorded which). The receptors come from a man aged 50-59 years who had recovered from COVID-19.

This rearrangement joins TRBV7-9 to TRBJ2-1; TRBD1 might be the D (6 bases). From germline, CDR1 is SEHNR and CDR2 FQNEAQ (reference sequence). The CDR3 length is 14 residues. V lost 5 bases, J lost 5 bases, and 13 bases lay in between. The CDR3 DNA reads as TGTGCCAGCAGCGTCGGGACACACAACAATGAGCAGTTCTTC. Translated: CASSVGTHNNEQFF.

The rearrangement links TRBV28 to TRBJ1-1; D gene uncertain. There are 15 residues in the CDR3. Germline lookup yields CDR1 MDHEN and CDR2 SYDVKM. V lost 3 bases and J lost 1, with 12 bases in between. The CDR3 loop reads CASSFSGGENTEAFF. The CDR3 DNA reads TGTGCCAGCAGTTTTAGTGGCGGAGAGAACACTGAAGCTTTCTTT.